A selection of T cell receptor beta chains follows, all from one sample in a study of control samples from healthy donors and cancer patients. Clones were read by immunoSEQ multiplex PCR, and TCRdb kept only the in-frame ones, dropping some. The sample contains 95,000 to 100,000 clones, around 89% of which appear only once. Sample: blood. The origin of the receptors is a man aged 30 to 45 in good health. Both conserved end residues are part of each CDR3. Fields, in order: CDR3 protein, CDR3 DNA, clone size, D gene, CDR3 length, J gene, V gene. D genes are given only for firm matches. Expanded clones are given a class, and other clones once, few, many or no size at all.

cdr3_aa: CASSANDRGFGLETQYF; cdr3_nt: TGTGCCAGCAGCGCCAACGACAGGGGATTCGGCCTAGAGACCCAGTACTTC; clone_size: .; d_call: TRBD1; cdr3_length: 17; j_call: TRBJ2-5; v_call: TRBV7-9
cdr3_aa: CATWEGRRTGELFF; cdr3_nt: TGTGCCACCTGGGAGGGGAGACGGACCGGGGAGCTGTTTTTT; clone_size: .; d_call: TRBD2; cdr3_length: 14; j_call: TRBJ2-2; v_call: TRBV28
cdr3_aa: CAWSALRTSGLTGANVLTF; cdr3_nt: TGTGCCTGGAGTGCCCTCAGGACTAGCGGGTTAACTGGGGCCAACGTCCTGACTTTC; clone_size: few; d_call: TRBD2; cdr3_length: 19; j_call: TRBJ2-6; v_call: TRBV30
cdr3_aa: CASSVLRSDTQYF; cdr3_nt: TGTGCCAGCAGTGTCCTCCGGTCGGATACGCAGTATTTT; clone_size: .; d_call: .; cdr3_length: 13; j_call: TRBJ2-3; v_call: TRBV2
cdr3_aa: CASSAGRMNTEAFF; cdr3_nt: TGTGCCAGCAGCGCCGGTCGTATGAACACTGAAGCTTTCTTT; clone_size: .; d_call: .; cdr3_length: 14; j_call: TRBJ1-1; v_call: TRBV2
cdr3_aa: CASSLGGSYGYTF; cdr3_nt: TGCGCCAGCAGCTTGGGGGGGTCCTATGGCTACACCTTC; clone_size: .; d_call: .; cdr3_length: 13; j_call: TRBJ1-2; v_call: TRBV5-1
cdr3_aa: CASSSVTGASPLHF; cdr3_nt: TGTGCCAGCAGTTCAGTGACAGGGGCCTCACCCCTCCACTTT; clone_size: .; d_call: TRBD1; cdr3_length: 14; j_call: TRBJ1-6; v_call: TRBV27
cdr3_aa: CAWRSGRGRDEQFF; cdr3_nt: TGTGCCTGGAGGAGCGGGAGAGGGCGCGATGAGCAGTTCTTC; clone_size: .; d_call: TRBD2; cdr3_length: 14; j_call: TRBJ2-1; v_call: TRBV30
cdr3_aa: CASSRDRSSGNQPQHF; cdr3_nt: TGCGCCAGCAGCCGAGACAGGAGCTCGGGCAATCAGCCCCAGCATTTT; clone_size: .; d_call: .; cdr3_length: 16; j_call: TRBJ1-5; v_call: TRBV4-3
cdr3_aa: CASSDDSRSGNTIYF; cdr3_nt: TGTGCCAGCAGTGATGACAGCCGCTCTGGAAACACCATATATTTT; clone_size: .; d_call: .; cdr3_length: 15; j_call: TRBJ1-3; v_call: TRBV25-1
cdr3_aa: CASNTGEETQYF; cdr3_nt: TGTGCCAGCAACACAGGGGAAGAGACCCAGTACTTC; clone_size: .; d_call: TRBD1; cdr3_length: 12; j_call: TRBJ2-5; v_call: TRBV28
cdr3_aa: CASSLYRDNEQFF; cdr3_nt: TGTGCCAGCAGTTTATACAGGGACAATGAGCAGTTCTTC; clone_size: .; d_call: .; cdr3_length: 13; j_call: TRBJ2-1; v_call: TRBV12-3/TRBV12-4
cdr3_aa: CSVPGQGLTGELFF; cdr3_nt: TGCAGCGTGCCGGGACAGGGGCTCACCGGGGAGCTGTTTTTT; clone_size: .; d_call: TRBD1; cdr3_length: 14; j_call: TRBJ2-2; v_call: TRBV29-1
cdr3_aa: CASRALGQGTGDTQYF; cdr3_nt: TGCGCCAGCAGGGCCTTGGGACAGGGGACAGGGGATACGCAGTATTTT; clone_size: .; d_call: TRBD1; cdr3_length: 16; j_call: TRBJ2-3; v_call: TRBV10-2
cdr3_aa: CASSGGTSGRIVQYF; cdr3_nt: TGTGCCAGCAGTGGAGGGACTAGCGGGAGAATAGTGCAGTACTTC; clone_size: .; d_call: TRBD2; cdr3_length: 15; j_call: TRBJ2-7; v_call: TRBV2
cdr3_aa: CASSPADYEQYF; cdr3_nt: TGTGCCAGCAGTCCGGCTGACTACGAGCAGTACTTC; clone_size: .; d_call: .; cdr3_length: 12; j_call: TRBJ2-7; v_call: TRBV12-3/TRBV12-4
cdr3_aa: CATSDYRTKNIQYF; cdr3_nt: TGTGCCACCAGTGACTACAGGACCAAAAACATTCAGTACTTC; clone_size: .; d_call: .; cdr3_length: 14; j_call: TRBJ2-4; v_call: TRBV24-1
cdr3_aa: CASSMTPGTGGLWGYTF; cdr3_nt: TGTGCCAGTAGTATGACCCCCGGGACAGGCGGCTTATGGGGCTACACCTTC; clone_size: .; d_call: TRBD1; cdr3_length: 17; j_call: TRBJ1-2; v_call: TRBV19
cdr3_aa: CASSLSLAGYGYEQYF; cdr3_nt: TGTGCCAGCAGTTTGTCCTTAGCGGGATATGGCTACGAGCAGTACTTC; clone_size: .; d_call: TRBD2; cdr3_length: 16; j_call: TRBJ2-7; v_call: TRBV27
cdr3_aa: CASSLLAEPYNEQFF; cdr3_nt: TGTGCCAGCAGTCTACTAGCGGAGCCATACAATGAGCAGTTCTTC; clone_size: .; d_call: TRBD2; cdr3_length: 15; j_call: TRBJ2-1; v_call: TRBV6-5
cdr3_aa: CASSQKHRLYTDTQYF; cdr3_nt: TGTGCCAGCAGCCAAAAGCATCGTTTGTATACAGATACGCAGTATTTT; clone_size: .; d_call: .; cdr3_length: 16; j_call: TRBJ2-3; v_call: TRBV14
cdr3_aa: CASSDSLINQPQHF; cdr3_nt: TGCGCCAGCAGTGACAGCCTTATCAATCAGCCCCAGCATTTT; clone_size: .; d_call: .; cdr3_length: 14; j_call: TRBJ1-5; v_call: TRBV10-2
cdr3_aa: CASSFRTGADTQYF; cdr3_nt: TGTGCCAGCAGCTTCAGGACAGGAGCTGATACGCAGTATTTT; clone_size: .; d_call: TRBD1; cdr3_length: 14; j_call: TRBJ2-3; v_call: TRBV9
cdr3_aa: CASSPRTGDNSPLHF; cdr3_nt: TGTGCCAGCAGCCCCCGGACAGGGGATAATTCACCCCTCCACTTT; clone_size: .; d_call: TRBD1; cdr3_length: 15; j_call: TRBJ1-6; v_call: TRBV7-9
cdr3_aa: CASSDWGVGNEQFF; cdr3_nt: TGTGCCAGCAGTGACTGGGGAGTGGGCAATGAGCAGTTCTTC; clone_size: few; d_call: .; cdr3_length: 14; j_call: TRBJ2-1; v_call: TRBV2
cdr3_aa: CSASSGGAVETQYF; cdr3_nt: TGCAGTGCTAGTAGCGGGGGGGCCGTAGAGACCCAGTACTTC; clone_size: .; d_call: TRBD2; cdr3_length: 14; j_call: TRBJ2-5; v_call: TRBV20-1
cdr3_aa: CASSYPNTEAFF; cdr3_nt: TGTGCCAGCAGCTACCCGAACACTGAAGCTTTCTTT; clone_size: .; d_call: .; cdr3_length: 12; j_call: TRBJ1-1; v_call: TRBV5-4
cdr3_aa: CASSVVAETGELFF; cdr3_nt: TGTGCCAGCAGCGTCGTTGCGGAAACCGGGGAGCTGTTTTTT; clone_size: .; d_call: .; cdr3_length: 14; j_call: TRBJ2-2; v_call: TRBV9
cdr3_aa: CASASGSRGSNQPQHF; cdr3_nt: TGTGCCAGTGCCTCGGGGAGTAGGGGTAGCAATCAGCCCCAGCATTTT; clone_size: .; d_call: .; cdr3_length: 16; j_call: TRBJ1-5; v_call: TRBV19
cdr3_aa: CASSFSGQGNEKLFF; cdr3_nt: TGCGCCAGCAGCTTTTCGGGACAGGGAAATGAAAAACTGTTTTTT; clone_size: .; d_call: TRBD1; cdr3_length: 15; j_call: TRBJ1-4; v_call: TRBV5-1
cdr3_aa: CASSPRARGLDSNYGYTF; cdr3_nt: TGTGCCAGCTCACCGAGGGCCAGGGGGCTCGATTCTAACTATGGCTACACCTTC; clone_size: .; d_call: TRBD1; cdr3_length: 18; j_call: TRBJ1-2; v_call: TRBV18
cdr3_aa: CAWSVAGGRGNEQFF; cdr3_nt: TGTGCCTGGAGTGTAGCGGGGGGCAGGGGAAATGAGCAGTTCTTC; clone_size: .; d_call: TRBD2; cdr3_length: 15; j_call: TRBJ2-1; v_call: TRBV30
cdr3_aa: CASSQGLAGGQETQYF; cdr3_nt: TGTGCCAGCAGCCAGGGACTAGCGGGGGGCCAAGAGACCCAGTACTTC; clone_size: .; d_call: TRBD2; cdr3_length: 16; j_call: TRBJ2-5; v_call: TRBV3-1/TRBV3-2
cdr3_aa: CASSRQAPYNEQFF; cdr3_nt: TGTGCCAGCAGCCGACAGGCCCCATACAATGAGCAGTTCTTC; clone_size: .; d_call: .; cdr3_length: 14; j_call: TRBJ2-1; v_call: TRBV3-1/TRBV3-2
cdr3_aa: CASSLGGRREKLFF; cdr3_nt: TGTGCCAGCAGTTTAGGGGGGCGACGCGAAAAACTGTTTTTT; clone_size: .; d_call: .; cdr3_length: 14; j_call: TRBJ1-4; v_call: TRBV28
cdr3_aa: CASSLGLIYGYTF; cdr3_nt: TGTGCCAGCAGTTTAGGACTAATCTATGGCTACACCTTC; clone_size: .; d_call: .; cdr3_length: 13; j_call: TRBJ1-2; v_call: TRBV28
cdr3_aa: CASSQGYTGGRHEQFF; cdr3_nt: TGTGCCAGCAGCCAAGGATATACGGGAGGGAGGCATGAGCAGTTCTTC; clone_size: .; d_call: TRBD2; cdr3_length: 16; j_call: TRBJ2-1; v_call: TRBV3-1/TRBV3-2
cdr3_aa: CASSGEGHRVGEQFF; cdr3_nt: TGTGCCAGCAGCGGAGAAGGACACCGAGTGGGTGAGCAGTTCTTC; clone_size: .; d_call: .; cdr3_length: 15; j_call: TRBJ2-1; v_call: TRBV7-3
cdr3_aa: CASSSKGLAGAGTGELFF; cdr3_nt: TGTGCCAGCAGCTCGAAGGGACTAGCGGGGGCGGGCACCGGGGAGCTGTTTTTT; clone_size: .; d_call: TRBD2; cdr3_length: 18; j_call: TRBJ2-2; v_call: TRBV5-5
cdr3_aa: CASQNSGLAGNTGELFF; cdr3_nt: TGTGCCAGCCAAAATTCAGGGCTAGCGGGCAACACCGGGGAGCTGTTTTTT; clone_size: .; d_call: TRBD2; cdr3_length: 17; j_call: TRBJ2-2; v_call: TRBV7-9
cdr3_aa: CASSIGLSGGTEAFF; cdr3_nt: TGTGCCAGCAGTATAGGGCTATCGGGGGGCACTGAAGCTTTCTTT; clone_size: .; d_call: .; cdr3_length: 15; j_call: TRBJ1-1; v_call: TRBV6-5
cdr3_aa: CASRTSGIQHNEQFF; cdr3_nt: TGTGCCAGCAGAACGAGCGGGATTCAGCACAATGAGCAGTTCTTC; clone_size: .; d_call: TRBD2; cdr3_length: 15; j_call: TRBJ2-1; v_call: TRBV3-1/TRBV3-2
cdr3_aa: CASREGGLHEQYF; cdr3_nt: TGTGCCAGTAGAGAGGGAGGACTTCACGAGCAGTACTTC; clone_size: .; d_call: .; cdr3_length: 13; j_call: TRBJ2-7; v_call: TRBV19